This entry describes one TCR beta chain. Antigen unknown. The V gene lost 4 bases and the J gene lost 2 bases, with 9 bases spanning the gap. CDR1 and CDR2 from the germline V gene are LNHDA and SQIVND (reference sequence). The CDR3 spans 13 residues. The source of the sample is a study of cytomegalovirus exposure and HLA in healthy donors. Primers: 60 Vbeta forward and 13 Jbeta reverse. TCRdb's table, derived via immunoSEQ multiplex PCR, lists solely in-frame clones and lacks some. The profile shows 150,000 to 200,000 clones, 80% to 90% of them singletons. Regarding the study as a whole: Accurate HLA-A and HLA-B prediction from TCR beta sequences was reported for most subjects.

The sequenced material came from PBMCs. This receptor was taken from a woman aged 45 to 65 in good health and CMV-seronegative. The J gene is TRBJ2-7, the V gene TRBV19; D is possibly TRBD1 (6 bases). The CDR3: CASSNTGTYEQYF. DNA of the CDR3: TGTGCCAGTAGTAATACAGGGACCTACGAGCAGTACTTC.